The 21 T cell receptor beta chains below all came from one sample that was sequenced in a study of early T cells in non-severe SARS-CoV-2 infection. TCRdb used MiXCR to reprocess the 5' RACE reads, holding one entry per CDR3 protein. The sample gives around 84,000 distinct CDR3 sequences, roughly an eighth of which show up once; roughly 7.2% is in the top ten. The sample taken for sequencing was whole blood. The receptors originated from an adult who was a healthcare worker with PCR-confirmed SARS-CoV-2 infection or an uninfected control (not recorded which).

This clonotype was observed a few times. The chain links TRBV7-6 to TRBJ2-3; no clear D gene. The CDR3 is 14 amino acids. Between the trimmed V and J ends, which lost 5 bases and 4 bases, there was a span of 13 bases. CDR1 SGHVS and CDR2 FNYEAQ come from the germline V gene. The CDR3 region has the DNA TGTGCCAGCAGCCCAGCTACCGTTCCAGATACGCAGTATTTT. Protein product: CASSPATVPDTQYF.

The genes are TRBV5-1 and TRBJ2-6, with D unresolved. The V end was cut by 0 bases, the J end by 1 base, with 8 bases between. Germline V gives CDR1 SGHRS, CDR2 YFSETQ. The CDR3 contains 16 residues. CDR3 in amino acids: CASSLDVGSGANVLTF. CDR3 DNA: TGCGCCAGCAGCTTGGATGTCGGGTCTGGGGCCAACGTCCTGACTTTC. Full variable domain (remainder filled in from reference TRBV5-1 and TRBJ2-6): KAGVTQTPRYLIKTRGQQVTLSCSPISGHRSVSWYQQTPGQGLQFLFEYFSETQRNKGNFPGRFSGRQFSNSRSEMNVSTLELGDSALYLCASSLDVGSGANVLTFGAGSRLTVL.

This clonotype was counted at least ten times. This chain connects TRBV12-3 or TRBV12-4 to TRBJ2-2, with 15 bases that match TRBD2. With 2 bases clipped from V and 7 bases from J, the junction kept 5 bases outside the gene matches. This CDR3 is 17 amino acids long. In DNA, the CDR3 is TGTGCCAGCAGTTTACCGGGACTAGCGGGAGGAGGCGGGGAGCTGTTTTTT. It is translated as CASSLPGLAGGGGELFF.

This chain uses TRBV12-3 or TRBV12-4 with TRBJ1-1; TRBD1 agrees at 8 bases. There are 12 residues in the CDR3. The ends lost 8 bases at V and 6 bases at J; junction bases unmatched: 5. The CDR3 loop reads CASRQGYAEAFF. As DNA, the CDR3 is TGTGCCAGCCGACAGGGGTACGCTGAAGCTTTCTTT.

As concerns this clonotype: A much more abundant neighbour one base away suggests this may be a read error. The CDR3 ends on some other residue instead of the conserved phenylalanine or tryptophan, so this is likely a read error. The rearrangement links TRBV19 to TRBJ2-7, with D perhaps TRBD1 (5 bases). The ends were cut back, 7 bases at V and 5 bases at J, with 12 bases in the middle. From germline, CDR1 is LNHDA and CDR2 SQIVND (reference sequence). The CDR3 loop spans 12 amino acids. The CDR3 nucleotides read TGTGCCAGTACATCAGGGATCAACGAGCAGTACTAC. Translated: CASTSGINEQYY.

The J gene is TRBJ1-2, the V gene TRBV20-1, with 8 nucleotides matching TRBD1. The J segment lost 1 base and the V segment lost 8 bases, leaving 9 bases of the junction unmatched. The CDR3 is 14 residues long. CDR1 is DFQATT and CDR2 is SNEGSKA in the germline V gene (reference sequence). CDR3 bases: TGCAGTCCAGGGGGCAGGGGCTATAACTATGGCTACACCTTC. Translated, it gives CSPGGRGYNYGYTF.

V is TRBV29-1 and J is TRBJ2-1; D may match TRBD1 or TRBD2 (5 bases each). Germline lookup yields CDR1 SQVTM and CDR2 ANQGSEA. The CDR3 totals 10 residues. The V end was cut by 4 bases, the J end by 15 bases, with 13 bases between. The CDR3 sequence: CSVGGRDGFF. CDR3 sequence (DNA): TGCAGCGTTGGGGGCAGGGACGGGTTCTTC.

This clonotype was detected many times. In nucleotides, the CDR3 is TGTGCCAGCAGCTTAGGGACCACAGTGAACACTGAAGCTTTCTTT. Translating gives CASSLGTTVNTEAFF. The chain is built from TRBV7-9 and TRBJ1-1; D not certain. Between the trimmed V and J ends, which lost 1 base and 0 bases, there was a span of 9 bases. The germline gives CDR1 SEHNR, CDR2 FQNEAQ (reference sequence). The CDR3 length is 15 residues.

V and J are TRBV7-8 and TRBJ2-1; 7 bases map to TRBD1. CDR3 length: 14 residues. Losses at the gene ends were 5 bases for V and 4 bases for J; bases not matched to a gene: 5. Germline V gene data show CDR1 as SGHVS and CDR2 as FQNEAQ. The chain's CDR3 is CASSPGQYYNEQFF. Written as DNA, the CDR3 is TGTGCCAGCAGCCCGGGACAGTATTACAATGAGCAGTTCTTC.

In its sample, this clonotype was seen a few times. V is TRBV7-9 and J is TRBJ2-7; D not certain. The germline V gene encodes CDR1 SEHNR and CDR2 FQNEAQ (reference sequence). V lost 1 base, J lost 7 bases, and 8 bases lay in between. The CDR3 is 12 amino acids. CDR3 sequence (DNA): TGTGCCAGCAGCTTAGGCCGTACAGAGCAGTACTTC. Its translation: CASSLGRTEQYF.

The chain is built from TRBV14 and TRBJ2-2, with TRBD2 matching over 7 bases. This CDR3 has 17 residues. The germline CDR1 and CDR2 sequences are SGHDN and FVKESK. With V trimmed by 0 bases and J by 3 bases, 7 bases remained unmatched. In nucleotides, the CDR3 is TGTGCCAGCAGCCAAGATTCTGCGGGAGCTTACACCGGGGAGCTGTTTTTT. Amino acid sequence: CASSQDSAGAYTGELFF.

This clonotype was observed many times. The chain links TRBV6-5 to TRBJ1-4; D gene unclear. This CDR3 is 15 amino acids long. Trimming removed 2 bases from V and 3 bases from J, with 10 bases in between. Germline loops: CDR1 MNHEY, CDR2 SVGAGI. CDR3 residues: CASSYNGQPNEKLFF. CDR3 DNA sequence: TGTGCCAGCAGTTACAACGGGCAGCCTAATGAAAAACTGTTTTTT.

V and J are TRBV11-2 and TRBJ2-3, with D possibly being TRBD2 (6 bases). The CDR3 is 14 amino acids. CDR1 is SGHAT, CDR2 FQNNGV, per germline. Trimming left V 5 bases short and J 4 bases short, with 13 bases between. CDR3 sequence (DNA): TGTGCCAGCAGCCGCGGGGCGACGGCAGATACGCAGTATTTT. It translates to CASSRGATADTQYF.

The V gene is TRBV4-1, the J gene TRBJ2-1; D possibly corresponds to TRBD2 (5 bases). Trimming stripped 0 bases from V and 0 bases from J, with 12 bases between. This CDR3 has 17 amino acids. From germline, CDR1 is MGHRA and CDR2 YSYEKL. The chain's CDR3 is CASSQEAMGSSYNEQFF. Here the CDR3 DNA reads TGCGCCAGCAGCCAAGAGGCTATGGGGAGCTCCTACAATGAGCAGTTCTTC.

This chain connects TRBV7-9 to TRBJ2-2; D may be TRBD2 (6 bases). The CDR3 loop spans 14 amino acids. The germline V gene encodes CDR1 SEHNR and CDR2 FQNEAQ (reference sequence). V lost 10 bases, J lost 4 bases, and 16 bases lay in between. CDR3 region: CAIRREVGTGELFF. As DNA, the CDR3 is TGTGCCATCCGGAGGGAGGTGGGCACCGGGGAGCTGTTTTTT. Full variable domain (remainder filled in from reference TRBV7-9 and TRBJ2-2): DTGVSQNPRHKITKRGQNVTFRCDPISEHNRLYWYRQTLGQGPEFLTYFQNEAQLEKSRLLSDRFSAERPKGSFSTLEIQRTEQGDSAMYLCAIRREVGTGELFFGEGSRLTVL.

The table lists this clonotype with a few counts. This chain connects TRBV12-3 or TRBV12-4 to TRBJ2-3; no definite D call. Trimming shortened V by 4 bases and J by 5 bases, and 4 bases separated the two germline ends. The CDR3 runs 11 residues. The CDR3 sequence: CASSSLDTQYF. The CDR3 DNA is TGTGCCAGCAGTTCACTAGATACGCAGTATTTT.

The chain couples TRBV13 to TRBJ2-2; D uncertain. CDR3 size: 15 residues. The germline CDR1 and CDR2 sequences are PRHDT and FYEKMQ (reference sequence). V lost 3 bases and J lost 1, with 9 bases in between. This CDR3 is CASSFQRLNTGELFF. As DNA, the CDR3 is TGTGCCAGCAGCTTCCAACGGCTGAACACCGGGGAGCTGTTTTTT.

This chain connects TRBV7-9 to TRBJ1-2, with 9 nucleotides matching TRBD1. V lost 8 bases and J lost 4; bases outside the gene matches: 5. The CDR3 runs 13 residues. CDR1 is SEHNR, CDR2 FQNEAQ, per germline (reference sequence). CDR3 sequence: CASFPGQGYGYTF. The CDR3 nucleotides are TGTGCCAGCTTTCCGGGACAGGGCTATGGCTACACCTTC.

The rearrangement links TRBV20-1 to TRBJ1-1, with 7 bases that match TRBD1. The V and J ends lost 6 bases and 0 bases, in that order; junction bases with no gene match: 22. CDR1 DFQATT and CDR2 SNEGSKA come from the germline V gene (reference sequence). The CDR3 loop spans 19 amino acids. CDR3 DNA sequence: TGCAGTGCCCCCCATCAGTCTTTCGCCAACAGGGGCATGAACACTGAAGCTTTCTTT. It codes for CSAPHQSFANRGMNTEAFF.

CDR3 amino acids: CASSEGRATSYEQYF. The CDR3 DNA is TGCGCCAGCAGTGAGGGCAGGGCCACCTCCTACGAGCAGTACTTC. The gene calls are TRBV10-2 and TRBJ2-7; perhaps TRBD1 as D (5 bases). The CDR3 consists of 15 residues. Trimming pared 2 bases from V and 0 bases from J, leaving 11 bases between. Germline loops: CDR1 WSHSY, CDR2 SAAADI.

The V gene is TRBV28, the J gene TRBJ1-4; TRBD1 agrees at 9 bases. The germline gives CDR1 MDHEN, CDR2 SYDVKM. The CDR3 spans 13 residues. J lost 8 bases, V lost 7 bases, and 5 bases had no gene match. The chain's CDR3 is CASKDRGNEKLFF. The CDR3 DNA is TGTGCCAGCAAGGACAGGGGAAACGAAAAACTGTTTTTT. Filled out from reference TRBV28 and TRBJ1-4, the complete variable domain reads DVKVTQSSRYLVKRTGEKVFLECVQDMDHENMFWYRQDPGLGLRLIYFSYDVKMKEKGDIPEGYSVSREKKERFSLILESASTNQTSMYLCASKDRGNEKLFFGSGTQLSVL.